This TCR beta chain was captured by sequencing in a study of CD8 T cells in Susac syndrome. Study-level background: Eight or nine of the sequenced Susac syndrome patients were in remission, and roughly six had active disease. Study-wide findings and caveats: The CD4+ T cell repertoires, which came from Susac syndrome patients, showed no sign of clonal expansion.

The CDR3 covers 14 residues. Germline V gives CDR1 GTSNPN, CDR2 SVGIG (reference sequence). After removal of 3 bases from V and 7 bases from J, the junction contained 1 base not matched to a gene. Random hexamers primed reverse transcription of about 0.5 to 1 ug RNA. TCRdb used MiXCR to reprocess the immunoSEQ multiplex PCR reads, holding one entry per CDR3 protein. The data contain around 150,000 distinct CDR3 sequences, 95% of them singletons. Concerning this clonotype itself: Its antigen is as yet unknown.

This TCR came from a human donor with Susac syndrome. Sample: CD4+ T cells from PBMCs. V and J are TRBV30 and TRBJ2-1; TRBD2 aligns across 15 bases. CDR3: CAWRGTSGRNEQFF. The CDR3 nucleotides are TGTGCCTGGAGAGGGACTAGCGGGAGGAATGAGCAGTTCTTC.